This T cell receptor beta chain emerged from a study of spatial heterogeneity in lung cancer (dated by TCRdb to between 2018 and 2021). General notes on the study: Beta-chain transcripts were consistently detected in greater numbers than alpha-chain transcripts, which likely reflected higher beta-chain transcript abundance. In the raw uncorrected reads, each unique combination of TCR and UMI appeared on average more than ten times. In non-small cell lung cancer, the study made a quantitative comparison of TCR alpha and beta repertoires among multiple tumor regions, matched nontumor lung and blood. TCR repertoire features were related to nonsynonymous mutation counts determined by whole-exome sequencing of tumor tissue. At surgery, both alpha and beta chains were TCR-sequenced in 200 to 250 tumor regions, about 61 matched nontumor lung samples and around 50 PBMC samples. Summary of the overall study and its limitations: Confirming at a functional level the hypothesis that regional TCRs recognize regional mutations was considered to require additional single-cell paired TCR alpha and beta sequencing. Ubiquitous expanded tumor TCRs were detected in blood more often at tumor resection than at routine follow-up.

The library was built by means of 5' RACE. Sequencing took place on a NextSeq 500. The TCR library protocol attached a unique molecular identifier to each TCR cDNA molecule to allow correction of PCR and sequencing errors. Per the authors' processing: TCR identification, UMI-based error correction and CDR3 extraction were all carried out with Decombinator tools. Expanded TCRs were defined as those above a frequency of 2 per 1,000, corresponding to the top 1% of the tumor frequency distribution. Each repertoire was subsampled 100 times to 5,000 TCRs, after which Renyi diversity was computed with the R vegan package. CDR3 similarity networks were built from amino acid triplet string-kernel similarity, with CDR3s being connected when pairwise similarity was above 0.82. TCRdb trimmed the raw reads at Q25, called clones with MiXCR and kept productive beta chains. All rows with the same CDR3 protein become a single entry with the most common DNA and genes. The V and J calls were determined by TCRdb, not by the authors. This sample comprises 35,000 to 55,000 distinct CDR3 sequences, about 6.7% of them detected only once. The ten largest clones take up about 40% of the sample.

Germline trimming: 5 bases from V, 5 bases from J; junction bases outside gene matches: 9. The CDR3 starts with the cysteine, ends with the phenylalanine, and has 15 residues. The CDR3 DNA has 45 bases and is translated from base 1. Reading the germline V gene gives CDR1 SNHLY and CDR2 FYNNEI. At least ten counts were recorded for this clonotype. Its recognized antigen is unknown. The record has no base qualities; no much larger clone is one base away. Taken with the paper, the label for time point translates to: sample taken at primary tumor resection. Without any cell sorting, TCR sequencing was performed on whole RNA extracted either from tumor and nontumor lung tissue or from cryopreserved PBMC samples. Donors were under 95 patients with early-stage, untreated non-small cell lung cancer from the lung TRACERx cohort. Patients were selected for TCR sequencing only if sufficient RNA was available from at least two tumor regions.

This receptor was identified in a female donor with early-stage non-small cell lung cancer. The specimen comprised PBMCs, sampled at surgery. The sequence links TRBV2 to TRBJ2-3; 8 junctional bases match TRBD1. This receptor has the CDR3 CASSSRQGAKDTQYF. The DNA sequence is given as TGTGCCAGCAGTTCCCGGCAGGGGGCGAAAGATACGCAGTATTTT.